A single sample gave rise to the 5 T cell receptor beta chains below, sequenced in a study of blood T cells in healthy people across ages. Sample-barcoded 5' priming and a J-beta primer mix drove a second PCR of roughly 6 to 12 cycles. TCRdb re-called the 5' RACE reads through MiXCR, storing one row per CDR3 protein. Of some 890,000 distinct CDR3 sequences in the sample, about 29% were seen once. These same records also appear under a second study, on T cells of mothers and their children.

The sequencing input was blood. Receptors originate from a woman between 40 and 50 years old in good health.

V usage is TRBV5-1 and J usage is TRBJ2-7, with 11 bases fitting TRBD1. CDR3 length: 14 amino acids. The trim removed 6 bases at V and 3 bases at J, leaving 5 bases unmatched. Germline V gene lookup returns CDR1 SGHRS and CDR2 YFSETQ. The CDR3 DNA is TGCGCCAGCACTACGGGGACAGGGGGCTACGAGCAGTACTTC. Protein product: CASTTGTGGYEQYF.

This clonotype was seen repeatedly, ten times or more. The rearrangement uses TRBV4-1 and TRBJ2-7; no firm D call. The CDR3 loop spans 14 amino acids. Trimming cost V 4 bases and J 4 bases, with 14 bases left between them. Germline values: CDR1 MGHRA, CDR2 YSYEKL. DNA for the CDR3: TGCGCCAGCAGCCCCCCACAACCGTCATACGAGCAGTACTTC. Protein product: CASSPPQPSYEQYF.

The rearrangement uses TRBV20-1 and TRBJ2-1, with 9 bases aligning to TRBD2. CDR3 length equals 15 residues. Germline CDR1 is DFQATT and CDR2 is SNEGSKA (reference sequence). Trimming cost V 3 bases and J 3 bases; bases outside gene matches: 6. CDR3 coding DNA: TGCAGTGCTAGTTTTCCTAGCGGGAACTACAATGAGCAGTTCTTC. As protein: CSASFPSGNYNEQFF.

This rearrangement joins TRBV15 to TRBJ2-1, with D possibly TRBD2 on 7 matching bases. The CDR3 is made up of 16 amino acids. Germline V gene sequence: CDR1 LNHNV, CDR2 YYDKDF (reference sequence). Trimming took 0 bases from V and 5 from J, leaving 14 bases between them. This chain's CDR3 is CATSRDGGGADNEQFF. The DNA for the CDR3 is TGTGCCACCAGCAGAGATGGGGGGGGGGCGGACAATGAGCAGTTCTTC.

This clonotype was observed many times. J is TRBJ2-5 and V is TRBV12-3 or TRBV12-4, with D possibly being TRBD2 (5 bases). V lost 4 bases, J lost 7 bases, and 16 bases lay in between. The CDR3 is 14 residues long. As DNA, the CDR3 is TGTGCCAGCAGTTCCGGGAACTACCAGCCGACCCAGTACTTC. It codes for CASSSGNYQPTQYF.